This T cell receptor (beta chain) was identified in a study of blood T cell repertoires in COVID-19. Study-level background: The study drew acute and convalescent COVID-19 samples from the United States, Italy and Spain.

The data were produced by immunoSEQ multiplex PCR, yet TCRdb's version contains in-frame clones alone and is incomplete. Of about 240,000 clones listed, 70% to 90% are singletons. Enrolled during active infection, Seattle patients were then followed longitudinally. CDR3 length: 15 amino acids. The J segment lost 3 bases and the V segment lost 4 bases, leaving 2 bases of the junction unmatched. Germline CDR1 and CDR2: SGHTA and FQGNSA. V gene TRBV7-2 combines with J gene TRBJ2-1, with 11 bases matching TRBD2. The source material was peripheral blood. The source of this sequence is a man aged 50 to 59 with COVID-19, enrolled during active disease. CDR3 in DNA: TGTGCCAGCAGCTCCACTAGCGGGGGCTACAATGAGCAGTTCTTC. Translating it yields CASSSTSGGYNEQFF.